This note documents a single T cell receptor (beta chain) sequence. At one end the junction does not follow the germline gene, possibly because of a read error. This CDR3 has 15 amino acids. The V gene's germline CDR1 is SQVTM and CDR2 ANQGSEA. These data come from a study of tumor-infiltrating lymphocytes in primary liver carcinoma. The input was about 490 ng total RNA; TCR beta cDNA was made from it with a constant-region primer. What produced the TCR beta libraries was three nested multiplex PCR rounds using slightly modified ARM-PCR. The first two PCR rounds used TRBV1-TRBV30 forward primers with a C-beta reverse primer, about 10 cycles each. A single record per CDR3 protein comes from TCRdb applying MiXCR to the multiplex PCR reads. The sample consists of 50,000 or so distinct CDR3 sequences, roughly 80% of them appearing once. Each 20-30 mg portion of unsorted bulk tissue served as the source for co-extraction of RNA and DNA.

Sequencing input: liver tumor tissue from sampling region 5. Sample subset: tumor region T5, tumor centre. The chain joins TRBV29-1 to TRBJ2-1; TRBD2 aligns across 9 bases. The TCR sequence derives from a man in his forties with primary liver carcinoma and hepatitis B virus infection. The CDR3 spells CNVDSRREGYNEQIF. The CDR3 coding sequence is TGCAACGTTGATTCTCGGCGGGAGGGCTACAATGAGCAGATCTTC.